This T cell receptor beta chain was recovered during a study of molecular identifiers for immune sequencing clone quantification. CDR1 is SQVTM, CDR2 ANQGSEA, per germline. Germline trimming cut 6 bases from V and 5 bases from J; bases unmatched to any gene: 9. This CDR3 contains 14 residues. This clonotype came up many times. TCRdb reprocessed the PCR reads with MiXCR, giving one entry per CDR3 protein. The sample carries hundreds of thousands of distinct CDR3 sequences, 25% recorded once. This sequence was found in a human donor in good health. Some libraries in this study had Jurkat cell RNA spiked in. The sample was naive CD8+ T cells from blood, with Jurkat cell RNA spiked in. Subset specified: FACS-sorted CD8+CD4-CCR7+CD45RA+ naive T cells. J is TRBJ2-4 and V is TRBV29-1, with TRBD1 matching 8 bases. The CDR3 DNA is TGCAGCGTGGCCCAGACAGGGGAGGAAAACATTCAGTACTTC. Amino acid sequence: CSVAQTGEENIQYF.